This TCR beta chain was recovered during a study of T cell responses to AZD1222 COVID-19 vaccine. The CDR3 extends over 14 amino acids. Germline assignment: CDR1 SGHNT and CDR2 YYREEE (reference sequence). V gave up 4 bases and J gave up 2 bases, with 10 bases separating them. TCRdb keeps only in-frame clones here, not all; method: immunoSEQ multiplex PCR. The profile shows approximately 110,000 clones, 87% of them singletons. This receptor was obtained from an adult who received the AZD1222 COVID-19 vaccine. The chain combines TRBV5-4 with TRBJ2-1; D is uncertain. The sample here was peripheral blood, taken 28 days after the second AZD1222 dose. CDR3 coding DNA: TGTGCCAGCAGCCCCGAGGTAGCCTACAATGAGCAGTTCTTC. Translated, it gives CASSPEVAYNEQFF.